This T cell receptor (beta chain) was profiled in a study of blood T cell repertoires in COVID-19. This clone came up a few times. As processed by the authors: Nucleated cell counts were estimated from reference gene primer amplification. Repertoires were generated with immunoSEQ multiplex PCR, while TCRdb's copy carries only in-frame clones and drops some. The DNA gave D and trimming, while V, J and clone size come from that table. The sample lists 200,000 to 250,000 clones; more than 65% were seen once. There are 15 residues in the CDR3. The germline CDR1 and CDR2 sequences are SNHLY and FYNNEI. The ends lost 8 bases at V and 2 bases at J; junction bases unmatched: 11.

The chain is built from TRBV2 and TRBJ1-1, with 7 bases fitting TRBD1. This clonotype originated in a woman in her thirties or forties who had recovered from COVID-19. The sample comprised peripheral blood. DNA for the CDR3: TGTGCCAGCCTCGAGTTTCGGACAGGTAACACTGAAGCTTTCTTT. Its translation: CASLEFRTGNTEAFF.